The 20 T cell receptor beta chains below were found in one sample sequenced in a study of blood T cell repertoires in COVID-19 (dated by TCRdb to the early 2020s). The protocol used for the library was the immunoSEQ multiplex PCR assay. The immuneACCESS repertoire file appears here via TCRdb, limited to in-frame rearrangements. These files lack a portion of the clones; in checked studies, under half of the deficit traces to unresolved V genes, and the cause of the others is not known. The sample table lists roughly 280,000 clones, 88% of them with a count of one. Roughly 10% of the sample is in the top ten clones. Material: peripheral blood. Source of these receptors: a woman between 25 and 40 years old with COVID-19, enrolled during active disease.

The chain employs TRBV19 and TRBJ2-5, with 9 bases fitting TRBD1. From germline, CDR1 is LNHDA and CDR2 SQIVND (reference sequence). The length of the CDR3 is 15 residues. V shed 1 base, J shed 2 bases, and the junction held 2 bases outside the gene matches. The CDR3 here is CASSIGDRDQETQYF. DNA for the CDR3: TGTGCCAGTAGTATAGGGGACAGGGATCAAGAGACCCAGTACTTC.

The genes are TRBV7-9 and TRBJ1-4, with 8 nucleotides matching TRBD1. There are 17 residues in the CDR3. Germline V gene lookup returns CDR1 SEHNR and CDR2 FQNEAQ (reference sequence). V shed 5 bases, J shed 0 bases, and the junction held 8 bases outside the gene matches. CDR3 residues: CASSPGQGLSTNEKLFF. DNA of the CDR3: TGTGCCAGCAGCCCCGGACAGGGACTTTCAACTAATGAAAAACTGTTTTTT.

The chain couples TRBV18 to TRBJ2-2, with a weak D call TRBD2 (6 bases). Germline CDR1 KGHSH, CDR2 LQKENI. This CDR3 is built from 17 residues. V was pared by 3 bases and J by 6 bases, with 20 bases between. The CDR3 DNA reads as TGTGCCAGCTCACCCCCCCGTGGAGGGGCCTTCGCCGGGGAGCTGTTTTTT. Amino acid sequence: CASSPPRGGAFAGELFF. Drawing the rest from reference TRBV18 and TRBJ2-2, the complete variable domain is NAGVMQNPRHLVRRRGQEARLRCSPMKGHSHVYWYRQLPEEGLKFMVYLQKENIIDESGMPKERFSAEFPKEGPSILRIQQVVRGDSAAYFCASSPPRGGAFAGELFFGEGSRLTVL.

The J gene is TRBJ2-6, the V gene TRBV24-1; no firm D call. Per the germline V gene, CDR1 is KGHDR and CDR2 is SFDVKD. The CDR3 is made up of 15 amino acids. Trimming cost V 6 bases and J 0 bases, with 8 bases left between them. This CDR3 is CATSRQDSGANVLTF. CDR3 DNA: TGTGCCACCAGTAGGCAGGACTCTGGGGCCAACGTCCTGACTTTC.

This chain connects TRBV29-1 to TRBJ1-1, with 7 bases lining up with TRBD1. This CDR3 contains 12 residues. CDR1 SQVTM and CDR2 ANQGSEA come from the germline V gene. V shed 3 bases, J shed 5 bases, and the junction held 3 bases outside the gene matches. The CDR3 DNA follows: TGCAGCGTTGACAGGGGGAGGACTGAAGCTTTCTTT. Translating gives CSVDRGRTEAFF.

The rearrangement joins TRBV5-4 to TRBJ2-5, with 8 nucleotides matching TRBD1. The germline gives CDR1 SGHNT, CDR2 YYREEE (reference sequence). Trimming took 2 bases from V and 5 from J; bases not matched to a gene: 2. The CDR3 runs 13 residues. The CDR3 DNA is TGTGCCAGCAGCTTTGACAGGGGCGAGACCCAGTACTTC. Residues: CASSFDRGETQYF.

The chain links TRBV19 to TRBJ1-3; 9 nucleotides match TRBD1. The CDR3 totals 17 residues. The germline V gene encodes CDR1 LNHDA and CDR2 SQIVND (reference sequence). V lost 7 bases, J lost 4 bases, and 14 bases stayed unmatched. DNA of the CDR3: TGTGCCAGTATCCCTGGCGGGACAGGGTTTGCAGGAAACACCATATATTTT. It yields the protein CASIPGGTGFAGNTIYF.

Notes on this clone: At one end the junction does not follow the germline gene, possibly because of a read error. The chain combines TRBV7-7 with TRBJ2-5; TRBD2 is a possible D gene (5 bases). CDR3 size: 15 residues. Germline assignment: CDR1 SSHAT and CDR2 FNYEAQ (reference sequence). The chain's CDR3 is CASSQTTGEMETQYF. In DNA, the CDR3 is TGTGCTAGCAGCCAGACTACCGGGGAGATGGAGACCCAGTACTTC. Supplemented by reference TRBV7-7 and TRBJ2-5, the full variable domain reads GAGVSQSPRYKVTKRGQDVTLRCDPISSHATLYWYQQALGQGPEFLTYFNYEAQPDKSGLPSDRFSAERPEGSISTLTIQRTEQRDSAMYRCASSQTTGEMETQYFGPGTRLLVL.

This clone was observed once. The chain carries TRBV11-2 and TRBJ1-2; D is unclear. Germline CDR1 SGHAT, CDR2 FQNNGV. Trimming took 1 base from V and 4 from J, leaving 4 bases between them. CDR3 length equals 12 residues. The CDR3 spells CASSLASYGYTF. CDR3 nucleotides: TGTGCCAGCAGCTTAGCCTCCTATGGCTACACCTTC. The full variable domain, with the rest looked up from reference TRBV11-2 and TRBJ1-2, is EAGVAQSPRYKIIEKRQSVAFWCNPISGHATLYWYQQILGQGPKLLIQFQNNGVVDDSQLPKDRFSAERLKGVDSTLKIQPAKLEDSAVYLCASSLASYGYTFGSGTRLTVV.

The chain is built from TRBV2 and TRBJ1-2; 9 bases line up with TRBD1. CDR1 and CDR2 (germline): SNHLY, FYNNEI. Unmatched junction bases numbered 6, after V lost 4 bases and J lost 3 bases. The CDR3 has 15 residues. The CDR3 loop reads CASSATGGADYGYTF. DNA of the CDR3: TGTGCCAGCAGTGCCACAGGGGGCGCGGACTATGGCTACACCTTC.

The chain employs TRBV6-5 and TRBJ2-7; D possibly corresponds to TRBD1 (5 bases). The CDR3 extends over 13 amino acids. V lost 5 bases, J lost 0 bases, and 8 bases lay in between. The V gene's germline CDR1 is MNHEY and CDR2 SVGAGI. The CDR3 bases are TGTGCCAGCAGTAAGGGGCCCTCCTACGAGCAGTACTTC. This translates into CASSKGPSYEQYF.

This clone appeared a single time. The chain is built from TRBV29-1 and TRBJ1-4, with 8 positions matching TRBD1. CDR1 is SQVTM and CDR2 is ANQGSEA in the germline V gene. The junction had 3 bases not matched to a gene; V was cut back by 5 bases and J by 4 bases. The CDR3 sequence is 13 residues long. In DNA form, the CDR3 reads TGCAGCGTTAGGACAGGGCGTAATGAAAAACTGTTTTTT. Its translation is CSVRTGRNEKLFF.

This chain joins TRBV2 and TRBJ2-7; D perhaps matches TRBD2 (6 bases). The germline V gene encodes CDR1 SNHLY and CDR2 FYNNEI. The CDR3 loop spans 16 amino acids. Trimming took off 7 bases at V and 3 bases at J, with 22 bases between the two ends. The DNA for the CDR3 is TGTGCCAGCACTCTAGGGATAGGCGGGACCATCTACGAGCAGTACTTC. Its translation is CASTLGIGGTIYEQYF.

The chain links TRBV4-1 to TRBJ1-1; a possible D gene is TRBD1 (5 bases). This CDR3 has 14 amino acids. The V and J ends lost 0 bases and 1 base respectively, with 6 bases between them. CDR1 is MGHRA and CDR2 is YSYEKL in the germline V gene. CDR3 loop: CASSQDRGNTEAFF. The CDR3 DNA reads as TGCGCCAGCAGCCAAGATAGGGGGAACACTGAAGCTTTCTTT.

This clone was seen only once. The J gene is TRBJ1-1, the V gene TRBV12-3 or TRBV12-4; D is uncertain. This CDR3 comprises 13 residues. The germline V and J ends were trimmed by 7 bases and 4 bases, with 13 bases remaining between them. The CDR3 here is CASTSRVGTEAFF. The CDR3 region has the DNA TGTGCCAGCACCTCTCGGGTGGGCACTGAAGCTTTCTTT.

The chain combines TRBV7-9 with TRBJ2-7, with D perhaps TRBD2 (5 bases). The germline CDR1 and CDR2 sequences are SEHNR and FQNEAQ (reference sequence). The CDR3 spans 13 residues. V lost 4 bases, J lost 1 base, and 8 bases lay in between. As DNA, the CDR3 is TGTGCCAGCAGCTGGACTCCTTCCTACGAGCAGTACTTC. Protein sequence: CASSWTPSYEQYF.

This chain connects TRBV2 to TRBJ2-7, with 9 bases that match TRBD2. In germline, CDR1 is SNHLY, CDR2 FYNNEI. V was clipped by 8 bases and J by 2 bases; unmatched bases: 10. The CDR3 is 15 residues long. CDR3 nucleotides: TGTGCCAGCGAAAAGAGCGGGAGGCCTACCTACGAGCAGTACTTC. Translation gives CASEKSGRPTYEQYF.

The chain employs TRBV10-3 and TRBJ2-3; D is undetermined. V was trimmed by 3 bases and J by 4 bases, leaving 11 bases between them. From germline, CDR1 is ENHRY and CDR2 SYGVKD. The CDR3 has 14 residues. The chain's CDR3 is CAISDSLVADTQYF. CDR3 in DNA: TGTGCCATCAGTGACTCACTGGTGGCAGATACGCAGTATTTT.

The chain combines TRBV24-1 with TRBJ2-7; 11 bases map to TRBD2. Germline CDR1 reads KGHDR; CDR2 reads SFDVKD. Germline trimming cut 2 bases from V and 2 bases from J; bases unmatched to any gene: 4. The CDR3 loop spans 16 amino acids. CDR3 nucleotides: TGTGCCACCAGTGATTCCGATAGCGGGAGGGCCTACGAGCAGTACTTC. Encoded protein: CATSDSDSGRAYEQYF.

This clone was seen once. V gene TRBV6-6 combines with J gene TRBJ1-5; D call uncertain. The germline V gene encodes CDR1 MNHNY and CDR2 SVGAGI (reference sequence). This CDR3 is 15 amino acids long. V lost 6 bases and J 3 bases, leaving 15 bases between the germline ends. CDR3 sequence reads: CASRENGGYNQPQHF. The CDR3 coding sequence is TGTGCCAGCAGAGAAAATGGCGGCTACAATCAGCCCCAGCATTTT.